This T cell receptor beta chain emerged from a study of Tregs in tolerant kidney transplant recipients. Study observations and caveats: Tregs expanded with activated donor B cells seemed most donor-specific. This study did not directly address biological reproducibility.

Generated by immunoSEQ multiplex PCR, the TCRdb table keeps only in-frame clones and is missing some. This sample has tens of thousands of clones, with about four fifths found just once. On this clone itself: Its antigen is as yet unknown.

This sequence was found in a human donor in good health. What was sequenced was CD4+ T cells from blood.

DNA of the CDR3: TGTGCCAGCAGCGTAGAGCAGGGGGCCGGGGAGCTGTTTTTT. Amino acid sequence: CASSVEQGAGELFF. The chain is built from TRBV9 and TRBJ2-2; 7 bases are a match to TRBD1. The germline CDR1 and CDR2 sequences are SGDLS and YYNGEE. CDR3 length equals 14 residues. The V gene end was trimmed by 0 bases and the J gene end by 6 bases; junction bases not matched to a gene: 2.